The 26 T cell receptor beta chains presented below share a single source sample, sequenced in a study of blood T cells in healthy people across ages. Combining a sample-barcoded 5' primer with a J-beta primer mix, a second PCR ran for 7 to 11 cycles. TCRdb reanalysed the 5' RACE reads using MiXCR and keeps one entry per CDR3 protein. Of 1.5 million to 2 million distinct CDR3 sequences in the sample, about 30% are singletons; the top ten hold over 7%. Sequencing was performed on blood. The receptor source for this set is a woman aged 25 to 39 in good health.

This clonotype occurred a few times. The chain is built from TRBV12-3 or TRBV12-4 and TRBJ1-2; TRBD1 is a possible D gene (6 bases). V gave up 6 bases and J gave up 4 bases, with 12 bases separating them. The CDR3 consists of 13 residues. The CDR3 region is CASRTGFGYGYTF. CDR3 coding DNA: TGTGCCAGCAGGACAGGTTTTGGCTATGGCTACACCTTC.

This clonotype was counted at least ten times. The V call is TRBV7-9, the J call TRBJ2-7, with 7 bases lining up with TRBD1. The CDR3 is 13 amino acids. Germline trimming cut 6 bases from V and 6 bases from J; bases unmatched to any gene: 8. The V gene's germline CDR1 is SEHNR and CDR2 FQNEAQ (reference sequence). CDR3 region: CASSGSGTAEQYF. Here the CDR3 DNA reads TGTGCCAGCAGTGGATCCGGGACAGCCGAGCAGTACTTC.

In its sample, this clonotype was seen many times. The chain has TRBV12-3 or TRBV12-4 and TRBJ2-7; D ambiguous. V dropped 6 bases and J dropped 5 bases, with 11 bases sitting between them. This CDR3 comprises 12 residues. CDR3 residues: CASSPMGDEQYF. In nucleotides, the CDR3 is TGTGCCAGCAGCCCCATGGGCGACGAGCAGTACTTC.

This chain links TRBV20-1 with TRBJ2-1, with a possible D match to TRBD1 (6 bases). Germline V gene sequence: CDR1 DFQATT, CDR2 SNEGSKA (reference sequence). This CDR3 region has 15 residues. Trimming removed 1 base from V and 6 bases from J, with 16 bases in between. DNA for the CDR3: TGCAGTGCTAGAGTGGGGGCCCAAGGAGGCAATGAGCAGTTCTTC. The encoded protein is CSARVGAQGGNEQFF.

Many counts were recorded for this clonotype. The chain joins TRBV9 to TRBJ1-2; possibly TRBD1 for D (6 bases). V was shortened by 0 bases and J by 2 bases, with 11 bases between the two germline ends. Germline assignment: CDR1 SGDLS and CDR2 YYNGEE. This CDR3 contains 15 residues. The CDR3 sequence is CASSVEAGTNYGYTF. In nucleotides, the CDR3 is TGTGCCAGCAGCGTAGAGGCCGGGACAAACTATGGCTACACCTTC.

This rearrangement joins TRBV6-1 to TRBJ1-2, with 8 bases identical to TRBD1. The trim removed 1 base at V and 4 bases at J, leaving 5 bases unmatched. CDR3 length equals 15 residues. From germline, CDR1 is MNHNS and CDR2 SASEGT. CDR3 bases: TGTGCCAGCAGTGAAGGCCCAGGGGGCGTCTATGGCTACACCTTC. This translates into CASSEGPGGVYGYTF.

This clonotype has ten or more counts. The gene calls are TRBV6-5 and TRBJ2-5; 7 bases match TRBD2. Germline-derived CDR1 and CDR2 are MNHEY and SVGAGI. The V and J ends lost 3 bases and 3 bases, in that order; junction bases with no gene match: 4. The CDR3 has 14 residues. CDR3 bases: TGTGCCAGCAGTTATGGGGCGGGAGAAGAGACCCAGTACTTC. Translation: CASSYGAGEETQYF.

This clonotype was seen repeatedly, ten times or more. The rearrangement joins TRBV7-3 to TRBJ2-5; 9 positions agree with TRBD1. Germline assignment: CDR1 SGHTA and CDR2 FQGTGA. This CDR3 is 15 amino acids long. V was clipped by 2 bases and J by 4 bases; unmatched bases: 5. CDR3 DNA sequence: TGTGCCAGCAGCTTATCCGGGACAGGGTTAGAGACCCAGTACTTC. Translation gives CASSLSGTGLETQYF.

This chain links TRBV28 with TRBJ2-1; 14 bases are shared with TRBD2. Germline CDR1 is MDHEN and CDR2 is SYDVKM. V trimming: 1 base; J trimming: 7 bases; junction bases outside the gene matches: 6. The length of the CDR3 is 17 residues. CDR3 DNA: TGTGCCAGCAGTTTATCGAAGACTAGCGGGGGGGCAAATGAGCAGTTCTTC. Protein: CASSLSKTSGGANEQFF.

This clonotype was seen at least ten times. CDR3 bases: TGCAGTGCTAGAGGCGGGCGGGGGTCCTACAATGAGCAGTTCTTC. Protein: CSARGGRGSYNEQFF. The genes are TRBV20-1 and TRBJ2-1; 7 bases are shared with TRBD2. The germline CDR1 and CDR2 sequences are DFQATT and SNEGSKA (reference sequence). V gave up 1 base and J gave up 1 base; unmatched junction bases: 4. The CDR3 covers 15 residues.

The chain has TRBV7-3 and TRBJ2-5, with a possible D match to TRBD1 (6 bases). The germline V and J ends were trimmed by 7 bases and 2 bases, with 17 bases remaining between them. Germline V gene sequence: CDR1 SGHTA, CDR2 FQGTGA. The CDR3 runs to 15 residues. CDR3 bases: TGTGCCAGCATCACACAAAGCGGACAGCAAGAGACCCAGTACTTC. Residues: CASITQSGQQETQYF.

This clonotype was seen once. The chain couples TRBV5-4 to TRBJ2-2, with D perhaps matching TRBD2 (5 bases). The CDR3 length is 19 residues. Germline assignment: CDR1 SGHNT and CDR2 YYREEE (reference sequence). V was cut by 0 bases and J by 0 bases, with 18 bases left in between. CDR3: CASSLGRNGMGPNTGELFF. CDR3 in DNA: TGTGCCAGCAGCTTGGGGCGGAACGGGATGGGCCCGAACACCGGGGAGCTGTTTTTT. Drawing the rest from reference TRBV5-4 and TRBJ2-2, the complete variable domain is ETGVTQSPTHLIKTRGQQVTLRCSSQSGHNTVSWYQQALGQGPQFIFQYYREEENGRGNFPPRFSGLQFPNYSSELNVNALELDDSALYLCASSLGRNGMGPNTGELFFGEGSRLTVL.

The chain has TRBV24-1 and TRBJ2-3, with D possibly TRBD1 on 5 matching bases. The germline V gene has CDR1 KGHDR and CDR2 SFDVKD. The CDR3 contains 15 residues. V was shortened by 2 bases and J by 3 bases, with 11 bases between the two germline ends. CDR3 amino acids: CATSDSLDTTDTQYF. For the CDR3, the DNA is TGTGCCACCAGTGATTCCTTGGACACTACAGATACGCAGTATTTT.

The J gene is TRBJ2-1, the V gene TRBV7-6; D is uncertain. TRBJ2-7 explains the end of the DNA better; the J call may be wrong. The germline CDR1 and CDR2 sequences are SGHVS and FNYEAQ. CDR3 length equals 18 residues. CDR3 in DNA: TGTGCCAGCAGCCGCTGGACCCTTCTCGAGAGCTCCTACAATGAGCAGTACTTC. Protein product: CASSRWTLLESSYNEQYF.

The rearrangement links TRBV5-1 to TRBJ2-3; TRBD2 matches 7 bases. The germline V gene has CDR1 SGHRS and CDR2 YFSETQ. Trimming removed 1 base from V and 2 bases from J; junction bases left unmatched: 22. There are 21 residues in the CDR3. CDR3 amino acids: CASSLWPEIGAGDLYTDTQYF. CDR3 DNA: TGCGCCAGCAGCTTGTGGCCTGAAATCGGGGCGGGGGACCTTTACACAGATACGCAGTATTTT.

As for this clonotype: This sequence may be a read error, since a much larger clone differs from it by one base. V is TRBV7-9 and J is TRBJ1-5; TRBD1 matches 9 bases. V shed 5 bases and J 4 bases; nucleotides not matched to a gene: 9. The CDR3 consists of 16 residues. Germline loops: CDR1 SEHNR, CDR2 FQNEAQ (reference sequence). CDR3 bases: TGTGCCAGCAGCCGGGAGGGGACAGGGAGGAATCAGCCCCAGCATTTT. Translation gives CASSREGTGRNQPQHF.

This clonotype is a singleton in its sample. Given a much more abundant clone one base away, this may be a read error. The V and J genes are TRBV28 and TRBJ2-7; tentatively, D is TRBD2 (5 bases). The germline V gene encodes CDR1 MDHEN and CDR2 SYDVKM. V was clipped by 11 bases and J by 0 bases, with 17 bases between them. This CDR3 spans 14 amino acids. In DNA, the CDR3 is TGTGCCTCCCAGGAGGCGGCCGACTCCTACGAGCAGTACTTC. This codes for CASQEAADSYEQYF.

The CDR3 coding sequence is TGCAGTGCTATCCCGGGGAGAGGGGGGACCCAGTACTTC. Its translation: CSAIPGRGGTQYF. The rearrangement joins TRBV20-1 to TRBJ2-5, with D perhaps matching TRBD1 (6 bases). Trimming removed 4 bases at V and 7 bases at J, with 16 bases between. The CDR3 consists of 13 residues. Germline CDR1 DFQATT, CDR2 SNEGSKA (reference sequence).

The chain has TRBV5-1 and TRBJ2-1; TRBD2 aligns across 8 bases. The CDR3 is made up of 16 amino acids. The V segment lost 4 bases and the J segment 1 base; nucleotides outside the gene matches: 7. The germline gives CDR1 SGHRS, CDR2 YFSETQ. CDR3 in DNA: TGCGCCAGCAGCCTACAAGCGGGAGAATCCTACAATGAGCAGTTCTTC. Protein product: CASSLQAGESYNEQFF.

DNA for the CDR3: TGCAGTGCGCCAAACAGGGCGGGGGGGCCCCGGGATACGCAGTATTTT. This codes for CSAPNRAGGPRDTQYF. This chain uses TRBV20-1 with TRBJ2-3; TRBD2 matches at 9 bases. The V segment lost 6 bases and the J segment 6 bases; nucleotides outside the gene matches: 16. Germline V CDR1 and CDR2: DFQATT, SNEGSKA (reference sequence). There are 16 residues in the CDR3.

The chain combines TRBV29-1 with TRBJ1-2, with TRBD1 matching 9 bases. CDR1 SQVTM and CDR2 ANQGSEA come from the germline V gene. J lost 5 bases, V lost 6 bases, and 4 bases had no gene match. CDR3 length: 12 amino acids. DNA of the CDR3: TGCAGCGTGGACAGGGGCGCTTATGGCTACACCTTC. This sequence encodes CSVDRGAYGYTF.

The table lists this clonotype with a few counts. The V gene is TRBV7-2, the J gene TRBJ2-7, with D perhaps matching TRBD1 (6 bases). CDR3 length: 13 amino acids. CDR1 SGHTA and CDR2 FQGNSA come from the germline V gene. Trimming pared 6 bases from V and 3 bases from J, leaving 12 bases between. In nucleotides, the CDR3 is TGTGCCAGCAGTTTTGAAGGGGGCTACGAGCAGTACTTC. Translating gives CASSFEGGYEQYF.

As for this clonotype: A much larger clonotype is one base distant, so this may be a read error. The chain employs TRBV11-1 and TRBJ2-1, with D unclear. CDR3 length equals 14 residues. CDR1 and CDR2 (germline): SGHAT, FQDESV (reference sequence). The CDR3 nucleotides read TGTGTCAGCAGCCCTCGCCTGGGGTACAATGAGCAGTTCTTC. Translated, it gives CVSSPRLGYNEQFF.

This chain joins TRBV11-2 and TRBJ2-3; D not resolved. Trimming shortened V by 6 bases and J by 0 bases, and 16 bases separated the two germline ends. CDR3 length: 16 residues. Germline assignment: CDR1 SGHAT and CDR2 FQNNGV. CDR3 amino acids: CASSQTTQPSTDTQYF. The CDR3 DNA follows: TGTGCCAGCAGTCAAACGACACAGCCTAGCACAGATACGCAGTATTTT. The full variable domain, in which reference TRBV11-2 and TRBJ2-3 provide the parts outside the CDR3, is EAGVAQSPRYKIIEKRQSVAFWCNPISGHATLYWYQQILGQGPKLLIQFQNNGVVDDSQLPKDRFSAERLKGVDSTLKIQPAKLEDSAVYLCASSQTTQPSTDTQYFGPGTRLTVL.

This clonotype was picked up a small number of times. One end of the junction is discordant with germline, which a read error may explain. V and J are TRBV9 and TRBJ2-7; D possibly uses TRBD1 or TRBD2 (5 bases each). The V gene's germline CDR1 is SGDLS and CDR2 YYNGEE. CDR3 length: 15 amino acids. The CDR3 region has the DNA TGTGCCTGCAGCGTAGGTTGGGACGGAGCCTACGAGCAGTACTTC. This sequence encodes CACSVGWDGAYEQYF. The complete variable domain, with remaining parts taken from reference TRBV9 and TRBJ2-7, reads DSGVTQTPKHLITATGQRVTLRCSPRSGDLSVYWYQQSLDQGLQFLIQYYNGEERAKGNILERFSAQQFPDLHSELNLSSLELGDSALYFCACSVGWDGAYEQYFGPGTRLTVT.

The chain couples TRBV10-3 to TRBJ1-1, with D possibly being TRBD1 (6 bases). Trimming cost V 6 bases and J 4 bases, with 21 bases left between them. Germline CDR1 is ENHRY and CDR2 is SYGVKD. The length of the CDR3 is 16 residues. The CDR3 bases are TGTGCCATCAGCGCCAGTGGGCAGGGAGGGGGCACTGAAGCTTTCTTT. Translated: CAISASGQGGGTEAFF.